Below, one TCR beta chain is given with its context. This sample was taken from a study of cytomegalovirus exposure and HLA in healthy donors. Germline V gene sequence: CDR1 SEHNR, CDR2 FQNEAQ (reference sequence). V shed 1 base and J shed 5 bases, with 15 bases lying between them. This CDR3 comprises 15 residues. PCR used 60 Vbeta primers and 13 Jbeta primers. Some clones are missing from TCRdb's copy, which holds only in-frame ones; the method was immunoSEQ multiplex PCR. Among 100,000 to 150,000 clones listed, approximately 80% were seen once. The gene calls are TRBV7-9 and TRBJ2-7; D possibly corresponds to TRBD1 (5 bases). This receptor was taken from a man aged 50-59 years in good health and CMV-seronegative. The sequenced material came from PBMCs. CDR3 amino acids: CASSLGSSGLHEQYF. The CDR3 nucleotides are TGTGCCAGCAGCTTAGGGTCCTCAGGGTTACACGAGCAGTACTTC.